Reported below is one T cell receptor beta chain. Its target is unknown. This sample is part of a study of neurological immune-mediated disorders. TCRdb ran MiXCR on the 5' RACE reads and lists one entry per CDR3 protein. The sample has approximately 49,000 distinct CDR3 sequences, about 9% seen once; the top ten hold 1.6%. As for time point: longitudinal time-point 1 (baseline). Healthy controls consisted of blood bank volunteers in Maryland, USA. From 2 million PBMCs stored at -80 C, the unsorted libraries were generated. Whole-study findings and limits: Multiple sclerosis, the disease with the least TCR clonal expansion, fell below healthy controls, whereas HTLV-1-associated myelopathy showed the most.

This TCR derives from a woman aged 40 to 50 in good health. Sequencing used PBMCs.

CDR3 sequence (DNA): TGCGCCAGCAGCCCCGCGGAGGGTATCGAAAATGAGCAGTTCTTC. It translates to CASSPAEGIENEQFF. The chain combines TRBV4-1 with TRBJ2-1; possible D gene TRBD2, 6 bases. The length of the CDR3 is 15 residues. Germline assignment: CDR1 MGHRA and CDR2 YSYEKL. Trimming pared 4 bases from V and 7 bases from J, leaving 17 bases between.